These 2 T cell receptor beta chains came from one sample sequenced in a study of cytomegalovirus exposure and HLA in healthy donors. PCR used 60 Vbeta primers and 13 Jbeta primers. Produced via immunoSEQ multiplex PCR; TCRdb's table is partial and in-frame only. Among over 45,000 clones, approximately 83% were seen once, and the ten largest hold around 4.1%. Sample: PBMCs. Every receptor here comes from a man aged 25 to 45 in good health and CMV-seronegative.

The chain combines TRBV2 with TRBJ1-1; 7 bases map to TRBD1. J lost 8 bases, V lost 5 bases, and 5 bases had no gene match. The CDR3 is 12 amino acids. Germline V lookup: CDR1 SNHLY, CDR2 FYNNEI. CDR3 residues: CASSRDSPEAFF. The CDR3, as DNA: TGTGCCAGCAGTAGGGACAGCCCGGAAGCTTTCTTT.

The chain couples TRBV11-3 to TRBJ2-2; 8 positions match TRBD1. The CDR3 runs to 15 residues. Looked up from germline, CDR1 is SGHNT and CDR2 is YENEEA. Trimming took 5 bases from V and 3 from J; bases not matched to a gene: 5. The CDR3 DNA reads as TGTGCCAGCAGCCCGGACAGGGAGCACACCGGGGAGCTGTTTTTT. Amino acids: CASSPDREHTGELFF.